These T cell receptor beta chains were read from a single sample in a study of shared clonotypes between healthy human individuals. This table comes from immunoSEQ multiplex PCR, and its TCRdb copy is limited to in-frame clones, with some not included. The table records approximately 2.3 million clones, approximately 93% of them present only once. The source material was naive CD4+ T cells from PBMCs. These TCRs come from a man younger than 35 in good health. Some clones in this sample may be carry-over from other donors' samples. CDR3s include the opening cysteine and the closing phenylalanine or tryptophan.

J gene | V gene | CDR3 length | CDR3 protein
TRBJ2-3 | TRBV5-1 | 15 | CASSPTLTLAHTQYF
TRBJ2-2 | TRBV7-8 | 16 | CASSPWTSGNTGELFF
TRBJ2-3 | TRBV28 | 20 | CASSPRGLAGARHGTDTQYF
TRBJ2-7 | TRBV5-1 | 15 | CASSPPGRGSHEQYF
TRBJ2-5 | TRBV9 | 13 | CASSGRGEETQYF
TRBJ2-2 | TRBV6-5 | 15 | CASTTEGRNTGELFF
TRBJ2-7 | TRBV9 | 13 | CASSGRARDEQYF
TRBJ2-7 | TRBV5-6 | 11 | CASSLGGFQYF
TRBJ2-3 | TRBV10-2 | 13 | CASTSRGTDTQYF
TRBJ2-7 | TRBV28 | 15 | CASSPPGQGPYEQYF
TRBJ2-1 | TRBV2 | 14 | CASIYGGRINEQFF
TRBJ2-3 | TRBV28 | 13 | CASSFVMTDTQYF
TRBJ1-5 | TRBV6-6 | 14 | CASSLGYSNQPQHF
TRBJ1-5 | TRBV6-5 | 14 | CASSERVDNQPQHF
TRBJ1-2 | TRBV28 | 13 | CASLAKGRGGYTF
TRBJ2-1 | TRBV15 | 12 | CATSRDFGGQFF
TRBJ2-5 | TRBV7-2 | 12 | CASSLTQETQYF
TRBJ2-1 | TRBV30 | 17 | CAWSVMGRSGRANEQFF
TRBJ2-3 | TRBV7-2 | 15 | CASSSGGFSTDTQYF
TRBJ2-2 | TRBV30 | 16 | CAWSSGQGTLKWELFF
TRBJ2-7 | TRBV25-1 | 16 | CASSDFPRGLNYEQYF
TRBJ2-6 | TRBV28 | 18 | CATDPKAGGRGGANVLTF
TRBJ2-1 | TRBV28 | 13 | CASGGGIYNEQFF
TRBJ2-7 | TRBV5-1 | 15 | CASSFSGTGGYEQYF
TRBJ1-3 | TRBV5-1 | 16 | CASSREGATSGNTIYF
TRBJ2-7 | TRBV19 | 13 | CASTGLSSYEQYF
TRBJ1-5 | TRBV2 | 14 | CASSFDRGNQPQHF
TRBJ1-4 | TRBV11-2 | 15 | CASRKSGGGNEKLFF
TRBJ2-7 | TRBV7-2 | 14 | CASSLGSVRYEQYF
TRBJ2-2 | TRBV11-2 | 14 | CASSGDFPAGELFF
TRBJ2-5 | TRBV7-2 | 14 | CASSLVSGGKTQYF
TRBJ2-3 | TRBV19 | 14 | CASSIPSGLDTQYF
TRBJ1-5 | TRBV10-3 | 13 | CAISGSGDQPQHF
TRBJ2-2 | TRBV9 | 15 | CASSVGGRHTGELFF
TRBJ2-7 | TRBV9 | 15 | CASSRTGEQRYEQYF
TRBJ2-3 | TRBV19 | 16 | CASSTLLAPGKDTQYF
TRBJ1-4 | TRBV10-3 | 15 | CAISGSEAGRGKLFF
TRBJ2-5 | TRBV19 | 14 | CASGTGGQLETQYF
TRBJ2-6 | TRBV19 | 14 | CASSSRAGANVLTF
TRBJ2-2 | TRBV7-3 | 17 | CASSKGGGVGYTGELFF
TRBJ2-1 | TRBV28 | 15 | CASSGRTGSYNEQFF
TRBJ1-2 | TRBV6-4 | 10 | CASSDSSYTF
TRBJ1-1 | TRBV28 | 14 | CASSLPRGGTEAFF
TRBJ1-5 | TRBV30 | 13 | CAWSGGKDQPQHF
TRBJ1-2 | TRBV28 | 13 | CASSPGWDYGYTF
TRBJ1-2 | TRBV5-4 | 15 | CASSSTIGGPGGYTF
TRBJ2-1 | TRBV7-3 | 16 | CASSSDPARLYNEQFF
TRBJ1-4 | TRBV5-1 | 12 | CASSLDGTALFF
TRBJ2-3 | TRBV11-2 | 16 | CASSLGTHRNTDTQYF
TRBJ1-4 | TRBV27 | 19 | CASSFTARDRGPSNEKLFF
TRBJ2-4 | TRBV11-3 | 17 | CASSLEEEGGAKNIQYF
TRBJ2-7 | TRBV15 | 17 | CATSLRRNSGLNYEQYF
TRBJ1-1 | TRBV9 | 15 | CASSSRDRDNTEAFF
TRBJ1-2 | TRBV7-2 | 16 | CASSPQIGLLNYGYTF
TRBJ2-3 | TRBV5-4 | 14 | CASSSEVRPDTQYF
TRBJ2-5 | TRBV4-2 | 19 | CASSQAGRGSVAAQETQYF